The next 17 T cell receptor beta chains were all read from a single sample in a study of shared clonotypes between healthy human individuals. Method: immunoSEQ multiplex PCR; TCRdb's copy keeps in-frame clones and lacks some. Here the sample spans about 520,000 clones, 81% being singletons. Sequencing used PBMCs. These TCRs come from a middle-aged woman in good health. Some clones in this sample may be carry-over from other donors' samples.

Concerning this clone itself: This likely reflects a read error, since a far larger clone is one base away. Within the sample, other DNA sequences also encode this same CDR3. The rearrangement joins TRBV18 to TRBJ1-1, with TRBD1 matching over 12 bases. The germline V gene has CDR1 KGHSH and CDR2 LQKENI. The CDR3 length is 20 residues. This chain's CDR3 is CASSPLSQVGTGGMNTEAFF. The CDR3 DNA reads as TGTGCTAGCTCACCGCTGTCTCAGGTCGGGACAGGGGGCATGAACACTGAAGCTTTCTTT.

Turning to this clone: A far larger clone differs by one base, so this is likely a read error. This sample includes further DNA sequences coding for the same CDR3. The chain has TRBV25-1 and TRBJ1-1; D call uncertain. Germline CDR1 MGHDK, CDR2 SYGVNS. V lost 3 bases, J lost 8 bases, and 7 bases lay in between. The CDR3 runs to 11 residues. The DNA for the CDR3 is TGTGCCAGCAGTGACTCGGCCGAAGCTTTCTTT. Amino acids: CASSDSAEAFF.

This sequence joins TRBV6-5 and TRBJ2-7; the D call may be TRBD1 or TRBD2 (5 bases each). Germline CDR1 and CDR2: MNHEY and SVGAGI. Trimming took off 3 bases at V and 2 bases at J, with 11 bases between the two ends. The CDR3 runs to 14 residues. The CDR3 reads CASSYRGSTYEQYF. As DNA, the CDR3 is TGTGCCAGCAGTTATCGGGGCTCCACCTACGAGCAGTACTTC.

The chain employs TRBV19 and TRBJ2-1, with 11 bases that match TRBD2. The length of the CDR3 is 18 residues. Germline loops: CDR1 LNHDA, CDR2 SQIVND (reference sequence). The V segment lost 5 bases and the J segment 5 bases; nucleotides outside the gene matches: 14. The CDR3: CASSPQGQLAGENNEQFF. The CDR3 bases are TGTGCCAGTAGTCCCCAAGGTCAACTAGCGGGAGAGAACAATGAGCAGTTCTTC.

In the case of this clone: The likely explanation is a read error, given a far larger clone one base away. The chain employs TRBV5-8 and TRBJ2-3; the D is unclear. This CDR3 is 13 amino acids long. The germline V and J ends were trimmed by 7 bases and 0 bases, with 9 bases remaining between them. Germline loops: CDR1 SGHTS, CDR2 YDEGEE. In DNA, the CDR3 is TGTGCCAGCCTTACCAGTAGCACAGATACGCAGTATTTT. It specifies CASLTSSTDTQYF. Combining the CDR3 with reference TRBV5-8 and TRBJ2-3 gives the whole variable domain EAGVTQSPTHLIKTRGQQATLRCSPISGHTSVYWYQQALGLGLQFLLWYDEGEERNRGNFPPRFSGRQFPNYSSELNVNALELEDSALYLCASLTSSTDTQYFGPGTRLTVL.

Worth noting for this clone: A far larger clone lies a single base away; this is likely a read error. DNA of the CDR3: TGTGCCAGCACCACCGCACAGACCAACACCTGGGAGCTGTTTTTT. It yields the protein CASTTAQTNTWELFF. The chain couples TRBV6-6 to TRBJ2-2; D unresolved. CDR1 and CDR2 (germline): MNHNY, SVGAGI (reference sequence). This CDR3 region has 15 residues.

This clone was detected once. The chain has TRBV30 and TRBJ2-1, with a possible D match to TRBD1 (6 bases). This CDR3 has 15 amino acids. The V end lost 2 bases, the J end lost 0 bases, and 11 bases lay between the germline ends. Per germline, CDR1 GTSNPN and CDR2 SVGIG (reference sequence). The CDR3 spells CAWSPGQTSYNEQFF. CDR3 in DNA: TGTGCCTGGAGTCCGGGACAAACCTCCTACAATGAGCAGTTCTTC. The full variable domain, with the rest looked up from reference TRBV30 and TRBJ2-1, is SQTIHQWPATLVQPVGSPLSLECTVEGTSNPNLYWYRQAAGRGLQLLFYSVGIGQISSEVPQNLSASRPQDRQFILSSKKLLLSDSGFYLCAWSPGQTSYNEQFFGPGTRLTVL.

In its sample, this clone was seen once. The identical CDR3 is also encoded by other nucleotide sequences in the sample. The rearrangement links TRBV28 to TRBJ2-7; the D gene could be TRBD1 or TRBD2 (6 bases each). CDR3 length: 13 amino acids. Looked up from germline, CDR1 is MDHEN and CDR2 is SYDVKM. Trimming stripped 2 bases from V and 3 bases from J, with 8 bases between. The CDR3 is CASSLGGLYEQYF. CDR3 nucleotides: TGTGCCAGCAGTTTAGGGGGGCTCTACGAGCAGTACTTC.

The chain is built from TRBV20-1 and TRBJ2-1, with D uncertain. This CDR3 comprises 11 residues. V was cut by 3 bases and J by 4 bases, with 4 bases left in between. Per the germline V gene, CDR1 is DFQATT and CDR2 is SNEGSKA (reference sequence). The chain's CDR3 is CSASEYNEQFF. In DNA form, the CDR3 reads TGCAGTGCTAGCGAGTACAATGAGCAGTTCTTC.

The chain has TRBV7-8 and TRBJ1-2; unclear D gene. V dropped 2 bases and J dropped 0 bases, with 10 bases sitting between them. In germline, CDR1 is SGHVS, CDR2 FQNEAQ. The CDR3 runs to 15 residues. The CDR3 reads CASSLREGTNYGYTF. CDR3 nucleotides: TGTGCCAGCAGCTTACGGGAGGGCACTAACTATGGCTACACCTTC.

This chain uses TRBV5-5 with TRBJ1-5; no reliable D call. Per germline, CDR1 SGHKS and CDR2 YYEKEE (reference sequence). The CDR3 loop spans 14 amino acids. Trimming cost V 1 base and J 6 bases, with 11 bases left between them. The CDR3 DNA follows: TGTGCCAGCAGCTTGAATAGGGCCCGTCAGCCCCAGCATTTT. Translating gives CASSLNRARQPQHF.

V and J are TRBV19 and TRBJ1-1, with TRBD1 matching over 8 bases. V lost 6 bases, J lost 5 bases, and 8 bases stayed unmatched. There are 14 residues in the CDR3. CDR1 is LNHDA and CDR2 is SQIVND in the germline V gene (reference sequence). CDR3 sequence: CASRPTGVGTEAFF. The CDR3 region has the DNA TGTGCCAGTAGACCGACAGGGGTGGGGACTGAAGCTTTCTTT.

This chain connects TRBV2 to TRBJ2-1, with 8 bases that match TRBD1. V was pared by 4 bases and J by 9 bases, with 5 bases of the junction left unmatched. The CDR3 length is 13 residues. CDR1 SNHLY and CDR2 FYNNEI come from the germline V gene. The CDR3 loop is CASSATGAVEQFF. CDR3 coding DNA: TGTGCCAGCAGTGCGACAGGGGCGGTTGAGCAGTTCTTC.

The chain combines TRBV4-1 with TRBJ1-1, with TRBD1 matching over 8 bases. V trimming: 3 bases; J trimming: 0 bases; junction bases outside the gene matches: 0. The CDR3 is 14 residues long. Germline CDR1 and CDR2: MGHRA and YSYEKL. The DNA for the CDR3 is TGCGCCAGCAGCCAGGACAGGGTGAACACTGAAGCTTTCTTT. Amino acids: CASSQDRVNTEAFF.

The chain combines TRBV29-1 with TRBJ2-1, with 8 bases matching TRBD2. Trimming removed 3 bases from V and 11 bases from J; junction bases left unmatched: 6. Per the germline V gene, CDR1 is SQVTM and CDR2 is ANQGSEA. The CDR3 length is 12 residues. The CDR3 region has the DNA TGCAGCGTTGACACCTCTAGCGGGCAGCAGTTCTTC. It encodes CSVDTSSGQQFF.

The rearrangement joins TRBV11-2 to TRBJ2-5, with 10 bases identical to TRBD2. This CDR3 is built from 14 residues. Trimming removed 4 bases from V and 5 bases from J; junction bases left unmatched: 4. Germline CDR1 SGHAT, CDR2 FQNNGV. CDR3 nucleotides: TGTGCCAGCAGCTCGGGACTAGCGTCGGAGACCCAGTACTTC. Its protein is CASSSGLASETQYF.

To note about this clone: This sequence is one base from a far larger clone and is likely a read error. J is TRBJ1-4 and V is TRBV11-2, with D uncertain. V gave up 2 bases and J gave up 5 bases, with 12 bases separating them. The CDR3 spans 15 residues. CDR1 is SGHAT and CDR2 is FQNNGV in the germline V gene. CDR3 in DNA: TGTGCCAGCAGCTTAAACAGTGGCGCAAATGAAAAACTGTTTTTT. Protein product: CASSLNSGANEKLFF.